Shown below are 28 T cell receptor beta chains from a single sample sequenced in a study of blood T cell repertoires in COVID-19 (dated by TCRdb to about 2020). The library was built by means of the immunoSEQ multiplex PCR assay. What TCRdb holds here is the immuneACCESS table cut down to in-frame rearrangements. Part of the clones is not present; checked against another copy, under half of the missing clones reflect an unresolved V gene, and the others are unexplained. The sample includes about 70,000 clones, with under 95% observed a single time. Of the sample, 7% to 9% is held by the ten largest clones. Sequencing used peripheral blood. The receptors originated from a human donor in a cohort sampled during active COVID-19.

The CDR3 DNA follows: TGTGCCAGCAGCTCCCTACGGGGAGGAAGGGCAGGTTCACCCCTCCACTTT. Translating it yields CASSSLRGGRAGSPLHF. The V gene is TRBV11-2, the J gene TRBJ1-6; D remains unclear. Germline V gene sequence: CDR1 SGHAT, CDR2 FQNNGV. The CDR3 has 17 amino acids. Trimming took 4 bases from V and 9 from J, leaving 22 bases between them. The entire variable domain, with the rest obtained from reference TRBV11-2 and TRBJ1-6, is as follows: EAGVAQSPRYKIIEKRQSVAFWCNPISGHATLYWYQQILGQGPKLLIQFQNNGVVDDSQLPKDRFSAERLKGVDSTLKIQPAKLEDSAVYLCASSSLRGGRAGSPLHFGNGTRLTVT.

V usage is TRBV9 and J usage is TRBJ1-5; D unresolved. The germline V and J ends were trimmed by 0 bases and 4 bases, with 11 bases remaining between them. Germline V lookup: CDR1 SGDLS, CDR2 YYNGEE. This CDR3 is 15 amino acids long. CDR3 bases: TGTGCCAGCAGCGTAGACGGAACAGAGAATCAGCCCCAGCATTTT. It is translated as CASSVDGTENQPQHF.

The CDR3 sequence: CASSLIRWGQGKTGELFF. Written as DNA, the CDR3 is TGTGCCAGCAGCTTGATCCGATGGGGACAGGGGAAAACCGGGGAGCTGTTTTTT. This chain uses TRBV11-2 with TRBJ2-2; 10 bases are shared with TRBD1. Germline V CDR1 and CDR2: SGHAT, FQNNGV. The CDR3 sequence is 18 residues long. The J segment lost 5 bases and the V segment lost 3 bases, leaving 12 bases of the junction unmatched.

In DNA, the CDR3 is TGTGCCAGCAGCTTATATAAGGGGGCGGGGACTGAAGCTTTCTTT. Its protein product is CASSLYKGAGTEAFF. This chain connects TRBV7-8 to TRBJ1-1; 7 bases align to TRBD1. CDR3 length: 15 amino acids. From germline, CDR1 is SGHVS and CDR2 FQNEAQ. Trimming at V came to 2 bases and at J to 5 bases, leaving 8 bases not matched to a gene.

The chain carries TRBV6-6 and TRBJ1-2; D remains unclear. Germline V lookup: CDR1 MNHNY, CDR2 SVGAGI (reference sequence). The CDR3 is 14 residues long. Trimming cost V 0 bases and J 6 bases, with 11 bases left between them. CDR3 sequence (DNA): TGTGCCAGCAGTTACTCGCCCCCGCAGGATGGCTACACCTTC. Translation: CASSYSPPQDGYTF.

The genes are TRBV29-1 and TRBJ2-5, with TRBD2 identical over 10 bases. The CDR3 consists of 13 residues. The V and J ends lost 4 bases and 3 bases, in that order; junction bases with no gene match: 2. In germline, CDR1 is SQVTM, CDR2 ANQGSEA. The DNA of the CDR3 is TGCAGCGTTGCCCTAGCGGGGGAAGAGACCCAGTACTTC. Translated: CSVALAGEETQYF.

V is TRBV11-2 and J is TRBJ2-7; 9 bases align to TRBD1. Germline CDR1 is SGHAT and CDR2 is FQNNGV. The V and J ends lost 5 bases and 5 bases, in that order; junction bases with no gene match: 16. CDR3 length: 17 amino acids. The CDR3 DNA reads TGTGCCAGCAGCCCTGGACGCCTCCGGGACAGGGTCAACGAGCAGTACTTC. Its translation is CASSPGRLRDRVNEQYF. The full variable domain, completed using reference TRBV11-2 and TRBJ2-7, is EAGVAQSPRYKIIEKRQSVAFWCNPISGHATLYWYQQILGQGPKLLIQFQNNGVVDDSQLPKDRFSAERLKGVDSTLKIQPAKLEDSAVYLCASSPGRLRDRVNEQYFGPGTRLTVT.

The chain carries TRBV12-3 or TRBV12-4 and TRBJ1-5, with a weak D call TRBD1 (6 bases). This CDR3 comprises 13 residues. V was shortened by 4 bases and J by 5 bases, with 9 bases between the two germline ends. The DNA of the CDR3 is TGTGCCAGCAGTTACAGGGAAGATCAGCCCCAGCATTTT. Its translation is CASSYREDQPQHF.

The chain links TRBV5-4 to TRBJ2-7; no clear D gene. This CDR3 spans 13 amino acids. Trimming stripped 4 bases from V and 3 bases from J, with 11 bases between. Germline CDR1 and CDR2: SGHNT and YYREEE (reference sequence). DNA of the CDR3: TGTGCCAGCAGCCTTAGAGCTAACTACGAGCAGTACTTC. This translates into CASSLRANYEQYF. The full variable domain, completed using reference TRBV5-4 and TRBJ2-7, is ETGVTQSPTHLIKTRGQQVTLRCSSQSGHNTVSWYQQALGQGPQFIFQYYREEENGRGNFPPRFSGLQFPNYSSELNVNALELDDSALYLCASSLRANYEQYFGPGTRLTVT.

The chain has TRBV10-3 and TRBJ1-1; 7 bases map to TRBD1. Looked up from germline, CDR1 is ENHRY and CDR2 is SYGVKD. This CDR3 is built from 15 residues. J was trimmed by 3 bases and V by 3 bases; bases with no gene match: 7. CDR3 nucleotides: TGTGCCATCAGTGATGCGAGGCAGGGGGACACTGAAGCTTTCTTT. This translates into CAISDARQGDTEAFF.

The rearrangement links TRBV2 to TRBJ2-7; 9 bases align to TRBD1. The CDR3 spans 17 residues. Germline CDR1 is SNHLY and CDR2 is FYNNEI. V lost 4 bases and J lost 0; bases outside the gene matches: 10. The DNA of the CDR3 is TGTGCCAGCAGTGCCCCCCGGACAGGGGCGAACTCCTACGAGCAGTACTTC. As protein: CASSAPRTGANSYEQYF.

The rearrangement links TRBV11-2 to TRBJ1-2; D may be TRBD1 (5 bases). CDR1 is SGHAT and CDR2 is FQNNGV in the germline V gene. The CDR3 loop spans 14 amino acids. Trimming took 4 bases from V and 6 from J, leaving 15 bases between them. The CDR3, as DNA: TGTGCCAGCAGCTCCCTCAAAGGGGTTCATGGCTACACCTTC. Amino acid sequence: CASSSLKGVHGYTF.

This clone was observed once. This chain connects TRBV11-2 to TRBJ2-7; TRBD2 matches at 9 bases. CDR3 length equals 17 residues. The trim removed 4 bases at V and 0 bases at J, leaving 10 bases unmatched. Germline CDR1 SGHAT, CDR2 FQNNGV. The CDR3 nucleotides read TGTGCCAGCAGCTCCCTAACCGGGACTAGCAGCTCCTACGAGCAGTACTTC. This sequence encodes CASSSLTGTSSSYEQYF. The variable domain in full, completed from reference TRBV11-2 and TRBJ2-7, reads EAGVAQSPRYKIIEKRQSVAFWCNPISGHATLYWYQQILGQGPKLLIQFQNNGVVDDSQLPKDRFSAERLKGVDSTLKIQPAKLEDSAVYLCASSSLTGTSSSYEQYFGPGTRLTVT.

The V call is TRBV28, the J call TRBJ2-7, with D possibly being TRBD2 (6 bases). V was trimmed by 5 bases and J by 3 bases, leaving 20 bases between them. This CDR3 has 16 residues. Looked up from germline, CDR1 is MDHEN and CDR2 is SYDVKM. This CDR3 is CASSDLGEVRSYEQYF. The DNA for the CDR3 is TGTGCCAGCAGTGACTTAGGGGAGGTCAGGAGCTACGAGCAGTACTTC.

This clone was picked up a small number of times. V gene TRBV3-1 (or the pseudogene TRBV3-2) combines with J gene TRBJ2-7; 9 bases are shared with TRBD2. CDR3 length equals 13 residues. Trimming removed 5 bases from V and 4 bases from J; junction bases left unmatched: 3. CDR1 and CDR2 from the germline V gene are LGHDT and YNNKEL (reference sequence). The CDR3 loop reads CASSSGGLYEQYF. CDR3 in DNA: TGTGCCAGCAGCAGCGGGGGGCTTTACGAGCAGTACTTC.

The genes are TRBV11-2 and TRBJ1-5; tentative D call: TRBD1 (5 bases). CDR1 SGHAT and CDR2 FQNNGV come from the germline V gene. V was clipped by 5 bases and J by 0 bases, with 14 bases between them. The CDR3 extends over 16 amino acids. The CDR3 region is CASSPKTGPSNQPQHF. The CDR3 coding sequence is TGTGCCAGCAGCCCTAAAACAGGTCCTAGCAATCAGCCCCAGCATTTT.

The CDR3 loop reads CASSIWTGEGTQHF. CDR3 DNA: TGTGCCAGTAGTATATGGACAGGGGAAGGGACCCAGCATTTT. The chain joins TRBV19 to TRBJ1-5; 9 nucleotides align to TRBD1. Per germline, CDR1 LNHDA and CDR2 SQIVND (reference sequence). This CDR3 comprises 14 residues. V gave up 2 bases and J gave up 11 bases; unmatched junction bases: 7.

The rearrangement uses TRBV27 and TRBJ2-7; 11 bases are a match to TRBD1. The V and J ends lost 4 bases and 3 bases, in that order; junction bases with no gene match: 5. CDR1 is MNHEY and CDR2 is SMNVEV in the germline V gene (reference sequence). This CDR3 contains 15 residues. This CDR3 is CASSSSGTGGYEQYF. CDR3 in DNA: TGTGCCAGCAGTTCTTCCGGGACAGGGGGCTACGAGCAGTACTTC.

The chain joins TRBV6-5 to TRBJ1-2; 9 positions agree with TRBD1. The V gene's germline CDR1 is MNHEY and CDR2 SVGAGI. The CDR3 is 15 residues long. Trimming removed 0 bases from V and 12 bases from J; junction bases left unmatched: 11. The CDR3 here is CASSYSGGDRASNTF. The DNA of the CDR3 is TGTGCCAGCAGTTACTCGGGGGGGGACAGGGCCAGTAACACCTTC.

The chain couples TRBV27 to TRBJ1-5, with D unclear. The germline CDR1 and CDR2 sequences are MNHEY and SMNVEV (reference sequence). Trimming shortened V by 5 bases and J by 1 base, and 9 bases separated the two germline ends. The CDR3 length is 14 residues. The CDR3 loop is CASSPTPSNQPQHF. Here the CDR3 DNA reads TGTGCCAGCAGTCCGACACCAAGCAATCAGCCCCAGCATTTT.

The chain couples TRBV27 to TRBJ2-7; 11 bases agree with TRBD2. V shed 6 bases, J shed 2 bases, and the junction held 6 bases outside the gene matches. This CDR3 is built from 15 residues. Germline V CDR1 and CDR2: MNHEY, SMNVEV (reference sequence). Here the CDR3 reads CASSSLAGEPYEQYF. In DNA, the CDR3 is TGTGCCAGCAGCTCACTAGCGGGGGAACCCTACGAGCAGTACTTC.

The chain is built from TRBV5-1 and TRBJ1-5; D is perhaps TRBD1 (5 bases). The CDR3 length is 13 residues. Trimming removed 4 bases from V and 4 bases from J, with 9 bases in between. CDR1 and CDR2 from the germline V gene are SGHRS and YFSETQ. DNA of the CDR3: TGCGCCAGCAGCCCTCAGGGTAATCAGCCCCAGCATTTT. Protein: CASSPQGNQPQHF. The whole variable domain, remainder taken from reference TRBV5-1 and TRBJ1-5, is KAGVTQTPRYLIKTRGQQVTLSCSPISGHRSVSWYQQTPGQGLQFLFEYFSETQRNKGNFPGRFSGRQFSNSRSEMNVSTLELGDSALYLCASSPQGNQPQHFGDGTRLSIL.

J is TRBJ1-3 and V is TRBV2, with D perhaps matching TRBD1 (5 bases). Germline V lookup: CDR1 SNHLY, CDR2 FYNNEI. The CDR3 covers 15 residues. V was pared by 2 bases and J by 3 bases, with 11 bases between. Written as DNA, the CDR3 is TGTGCCAGCAGTGAAATCGGGGGGGGTGGAAACACCATATATTTT. Translating gives CASSEIGGGGNTIYF.

V usage is TRBV28 and J usage is TRBJ1-2; D is possibly TRBD1 (5 bases). The V gene's germline CDR1 is MDHEN and CDR2 SYDVKM. The CDR3 loop spans 13 amino acids. V lost 3 bases and J 6 bases, leaving 11 bases between the germline ends. CDR3 coding DNA: TGTGCCAGCAGTTTCAAGGGGCCGGATGGCTACACCTTC. Its translation: CASSFKGPDGYTF.

The chain is built from TRBV27 and TRBJ1-6; 8 nucleotides match TRBD1. The CDR3 sequence is 15 residues long. Trimming took 5 bases from V and 7 from J; bases not matched to a gene: 7. Per the germline V gene, CDR1 is MNHEY and CDR2 is SMNVEV (reference sequence). CDR3 in amino acids: CASSPDRGRNSPLHF. The CDR3 nucleotides read TGTGCCAGCAGTCCAGACAGGGGCCGGAATTCACCCCTCCACTTT.

This rearrangement joins TRBV24-1 to TRBJ2-5; the match to TRBD1 covers 7 bases. Germline V gene lookup returns CDR1 KGHDR and CDR2 SFDVKD. CDR3 length equals 12 residues. The V gene end was trimmed by 6 bases and the J gene end by 4 bases; junction bases not matched to a gene: 1. CDR3 residues: CATSPGGETQYF. The CDR3 nucleotides read TGTGCCACCAGTCCAGGGGGAGAGACCCAGTACTTC.

This chain joins TRBV27 and TRBJ1-2; the D gene is possibly TRBD1 (6 bases). The ends were cut back, 9 bases at V and 0 bases at J, with 14 bases in the middle. The germline V gene has CDR1 MNHEY and CDR2 SMNVEV (reference sequence). The CDR3 has 14 amino acids. The CDR3 here is CASSRGRANYGYTF. In nucleotides, the CDR3 is TGTGCCAGTTCCAGGGGAAGAGCTAACTATGGCTACACCTTC.

This clone is a singleton in its sample. The chain has TRBV4-3 and TRBJ2-7, with D possibly TRBD1 on 5 matching bases. V was trimmed by 5 bases and J by 3 bases, leaving 11 bases between them. CDR1 is LGHNA, CDR2 YSLEER, per germline. The CDR3 covers 13 residues. DNA of the CDR3: TGCGCCAGCAGCTCCCGACAGTTCTACGAGCAGTACTTC. It codes for CASSSRQFYEQYF.